The clone carrying this TCR beta chain appeared a single time. These data come from a study of blood T cell repertoires in COVID-19. Generated by immunoSEQ multiplex PCR, the TCRdb table keeps only in-frame clones and is missing some. Of 400,000 to 500,000 clones in the sample, about 88% were seen once. Trimming cost V 7 bases and J 1 base; bases outside gene matches: 7. This CDR3 has 15 amino acids. Per germline, CDR1 MNHEY and CDR2 SVGAGI. This TCR came from a woman between 18 and 29 years old who had been exposed to COVID-19. The sample was PBMCs or T cells enriched from blood (not recorded which). This chain connects TRBV6-5 to TRBJ1-2; 9 nucleotides agree with TRBD1. The chain's CDR3 is CASNAGTGNNYGYTF. DNA for the CDR3: TGTGCCAGCAATGCCGGGACAGGGAATAACTATGGCTACACCTTC.